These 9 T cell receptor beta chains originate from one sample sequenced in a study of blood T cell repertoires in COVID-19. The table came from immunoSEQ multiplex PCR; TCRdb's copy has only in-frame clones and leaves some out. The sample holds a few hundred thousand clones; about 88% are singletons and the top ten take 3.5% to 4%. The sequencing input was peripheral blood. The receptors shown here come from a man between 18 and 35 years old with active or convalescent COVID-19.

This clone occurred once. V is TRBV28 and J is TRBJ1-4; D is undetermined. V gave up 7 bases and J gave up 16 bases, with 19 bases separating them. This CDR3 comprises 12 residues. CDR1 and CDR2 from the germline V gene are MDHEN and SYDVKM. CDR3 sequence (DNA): TGTGCCAGCAATACCGGGTACGGAGACGAGTTTTTT. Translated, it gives CASNTGYGDEFF.

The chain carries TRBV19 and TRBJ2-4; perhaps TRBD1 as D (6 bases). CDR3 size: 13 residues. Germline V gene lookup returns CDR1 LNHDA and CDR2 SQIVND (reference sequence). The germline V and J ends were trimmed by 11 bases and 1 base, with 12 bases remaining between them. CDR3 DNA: TGTGCCTCCAGGGGTCGGGCCAAAAACATTCAGTACTTC. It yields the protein CASRGRAKNIQYF.

In DNA form, the CDR3 reads TGTGCCAGCAGCTTACTCAATCAGCCCCAGCATTTT. Translation gives CASSLLNQPQHF. V gene TRBV11-2 combines with J gene TRBJ1-5, with D unclear. Germline CDR1 and CDR2: SGHAT and FQNNGV. CDR3 length: 12 amino acids. The V end was cut by 2 bases, the J end by 3 bases, with 2 bases between.

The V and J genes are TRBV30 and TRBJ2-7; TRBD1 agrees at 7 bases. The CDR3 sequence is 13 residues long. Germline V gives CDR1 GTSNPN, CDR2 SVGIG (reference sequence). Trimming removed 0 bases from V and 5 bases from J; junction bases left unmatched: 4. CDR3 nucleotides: TGTGCCTGGAGTGTACAGGGGACCCACGAGCAGTACTTC. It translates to CAWSVQGTHEQYF.

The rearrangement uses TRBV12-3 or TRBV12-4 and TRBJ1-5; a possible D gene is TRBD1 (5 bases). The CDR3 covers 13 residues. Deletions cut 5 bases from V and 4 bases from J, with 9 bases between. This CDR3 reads CASSRDSNQPQHF. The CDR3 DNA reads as TGTGCCAGCAGTCGTGACAGTAATCAGCCCCAGCATTTT.

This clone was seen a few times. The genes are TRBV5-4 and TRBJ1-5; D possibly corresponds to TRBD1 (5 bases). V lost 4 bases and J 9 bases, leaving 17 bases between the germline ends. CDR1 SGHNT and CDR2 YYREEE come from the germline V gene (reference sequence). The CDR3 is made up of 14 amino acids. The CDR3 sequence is CASSQGLSSGPQHF. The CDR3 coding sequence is TGTGCCAGCAGCCAGGGACTTTCCTCGGGGCCCCAGCATTTT.

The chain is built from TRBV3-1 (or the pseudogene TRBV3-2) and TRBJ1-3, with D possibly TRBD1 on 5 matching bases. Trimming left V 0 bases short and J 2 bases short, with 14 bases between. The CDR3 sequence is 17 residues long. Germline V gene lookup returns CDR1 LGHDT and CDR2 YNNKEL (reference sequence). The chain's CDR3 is CASSQDLRGVTGNTIYF. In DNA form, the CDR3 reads TGTGCCAGCAGCCAAGATCTTCGGGGGGTGACTGGAAACACCATATATTTT.

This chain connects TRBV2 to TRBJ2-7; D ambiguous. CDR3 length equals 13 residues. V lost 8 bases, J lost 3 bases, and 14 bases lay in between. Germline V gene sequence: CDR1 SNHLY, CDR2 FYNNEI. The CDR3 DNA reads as TGTGCCAGCCTCCTTTGGCCCGACTACGAGCAGTACTTC. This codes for CASLLWPDYEQYF.

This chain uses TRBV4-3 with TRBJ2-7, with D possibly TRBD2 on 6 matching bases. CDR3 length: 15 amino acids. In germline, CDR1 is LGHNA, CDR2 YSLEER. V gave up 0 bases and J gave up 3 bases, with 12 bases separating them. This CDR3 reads CASSQEPGVHYEQYF. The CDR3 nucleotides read TGCGCCAGCAGCCAAGAACCGGGAGTCCACTACGAGCAGTACTTC.